Listed below are T cell receptor beta chains from one sample, sequenced in a study of OX40 agonist ivuxolimab in advanced cancers. Sequencing was performed with immunoSEQ multiplex PCR; in TCRdb, only in-frame clones are kept and a portion is missing. The data hold 55,000 to 75,000 clones, with just over 85% observed a single time. The starting material was CD4+ or CD8+ T cells sorted from blood, obtained in a trial of the OX40 agonist ivuxolimab. The receptors originated from an adult with an advanced solid tumor such as melanoma, head and neck, liver or kidney cancer. The CDR3 runs from the conserved cysteine through the conserved F or W. The D gene is left open where the match is weak. Not all rows give a size; the values are once, few, many and, for expanded clones, a class.

d_call,clone_size,j_call,v_call,cdr3_aa,cdr3_nt
NA,few,TRBJ2-1,TRBV6-6,CASSYGGGQGEQFF,TGTGCCAGCAGTTACGGGGGGGGGCAGGGTGAGCAGTTCTTC
TRBD1,NA,TRBJ2-7,TRBV7-6,CASSLQAGGSYEQYF,TGTGCCAGCAGCTTACAGGCAGGGGGCTCCTACGAGCAGTACTTC
NA,NA,TRBJ1-1,TRBV6-6,CASSYSGPEAEAFF,TGTGCCAGCAGTTACTCGGGGCCGGAGGCTGAAGCTTTCTTT
NA,NA,TRBJ2-7,TRBV4-3,CASSQGPTYYEQYF,TGCGCCAGCAGCCAAGGCCCCACTTATTACGAGCAGTACTTC
TRBD1,NA,TRBJ2-7,TRBV5-5,CASSLTRDSVYEQYF,TGTGCCAGCAGCTTGACCCGGGACAGTGTCTACGAGCAGTACTTC
NA,NA,TRBJ2-3,TRBV21-1,CASSKGEVSFLDTQYF,TGTGCCAGCAGCAAAGGTGAAGTGTCGTTCTTGGATACGCAGTATTTT
TRBD1,NA,TRBJ1-1,TRBV13,CASFGGGTVNTEAFF,TGTGCCAGCTTTGGAGGGGGGACAGTGAACACTGAAGCTTTCTTT
NA,once,TRBJ2-7,TRBV27,CASSYSPKVEEYF,TGTGCCAGCAGTTACTCCCCCAAGGTCGAGGAGTACTTC
NA,NA,TRBJ2-1,TRBV6-1,CASSYLLMQFF,TGTGCCAGCAGTTACCTCTTGATGCAGTTCTTC
NA,NA,TRBJ1-5,TRBV7-2,CASSPRVSDHQPQHF,TGTGCCAGCAGCCCCCGAGTTTCCGATCATCAGCCCCAGCATTTT
TRBD2,NA,TRBJ2-3,TRBV10-2,CASSVTSGGDTQYF,TGCGCCAGCAGTGTCACTAGCGGCGGGGATACGCAGTATTTT
NA,NA,TRBJ2-7,TRBV5-6,CASSLRRGGKAYEQYF,TGTGCCAGCAGCTTGAGACGAGGGGGAAAGGCCTACGAGCAGTACTTC
TRBD2,NA,TRBJ2-7,TRBV4-1,CASSHISLRLALDYEQYF,TGCGCCAGCAGCCACATTTCCCTCCGACTAGCGTTGGACTACGAGCAGTACTTC
NA,NA,TRBJ1-5,TRBV6-4,CASSDPERGGNQPQHF,TGTGCCAGCAGTGACCCAGAAAGGGGGGGGAATCAGCCCCAGCATTTT
TRBD2,once,TRBJ2-2,TRBV5-4,CASRLLAGGITGELFF,TGTGCCAGCAGACTCCTAGCGGGAGGGATTACCGGGGAGCTGTTTTTT
TRBD2,once,TRBJ2-7,TRBV6-5,CASSYSSGGPIYEQYF,TGTGCCAGCAGTTACTCGTCGGGAGGACCTATTTACGAGCAGTACTTC
TRBD1,NA,TRBJ1-1,TRBV11-3,CASSLRGRDTEAFF,TGTGCCAGCAGCTTGAGGGGGCGGGACACTGAAGCTTTCTTT
TRBD2,NA,TRBJ2-1,TRBV28,CASSLLAGGSYNEQFF,TGTGCCAGCAGTCTCCTAGCGGGAGGTTCCTACAATGAGCAGTTCTTC
TRBD1,NA,TRBJ1-5,TRBV28,CASSFLPGQPNQPQHF,TGTGCCAGCAGTTTCCTCCCGGGACAGCCCAATCAGCCCCAGCATTTT
NA,NA,TRBJ2-5,TRBV7-3,CASSPGLGWGETQYF,TGTGCCAGCAGTCCCGGGCTTGGCTGGGGGGAGACCCAGTACTTC
NA,NA,TRBJ2-1,TRBV27,CASSFRGGLEQFF,TGTGCCAGCAGTTTCCGCGGGGGCTTGGAGCAGTTCTTC
NA,NA,TRBJ1-5,TRBV7-2,CASSLLGGGNQPQHF,TGTGCCAGCAGCTTACTAGGGGGAGGGAATCAGCCCCAGCATTTT
NA,once,TRBJ1-5,TRBV4-3,CASSQDLVSNQPQHF,TGCGCCAGCAGCCAAGACCTAGTTAGCAATCAGCCCCAGCATTTT
TRBD2,NA,TRBJ2-1,TRBV4-3,CASSQDGGGSYNEQFF,TGCGCCAGCAGCCAAGATGGGGGGGGCTCCTACAATGAGCAGTTCTTC
NA,once,TRBJ1-6,TRBV2,CASSGGSQVNSPLHF,TGTGCCAGCAGTGGGGGCAGCCAAGTAAATTCACCCCTCCACTTT
TRBD2,NA,TRBJ2-1,TRBV28,CASSPAGLAGGEQFF,TGTGCCAGCAGCCCCGCCGGGCTAGCGGGAGGTGAGCAGTTCTTC
NA,NA,TRBJ2-7,TRBV29-1,CSVKIGSYEQYF,TGCAGCGTCAAAATAGGCAGCTACGAGCAGTACTTC
NA,NA,TRBJ1-1,TRBV7-9,CASSLQGQNTEAFF,TGTGCCAGCAGCTTACAGGGACAGAACACTGAAGCTTTCTTT
TRBD2,NA,TRBJ2-7,TRBV7-9,CASSHGLAGQYYEQYF,TGTGCCAGCAGTCACGGACTAGCGGGCCAATACTACGAGCAGTACTTC
TRBD1,NA,TRBJ2-1,TRBV5-1,CASSRTGGQGNEQFF,TGCGCCAGCAGTCGAACAGGGGGCCAGGGGAATGAGCAGTTCTTC
NA,NA,TRBJ1-4,TRBV30,CAGVGADKYYEGVFF,TGTGCCGGGGTGGGCGCGGACAAGTACTATGAAGGGGTGTTTTTT
NA,NA,TRBJ2-7,TRBV18,CASSQDYEQYF,TGTGCCAGCTCGCAGGACTACGAGCAGTACTTC
NA,NA,TRBJ2-5,TRBV18,CASSQARGPETQYF,TGTGCCAGCTCACAGGCGAGGGGTCCTGAGACCCAGTACTTC
TRBD2,few,TRBJ2-3,TRBV6-5,CASSSLRRGGGDTQYF,TGTGCCAGCAGTTCCCTTCGGCGGGGGGGCGGGGATACGCAGTATTTT
TRBD2,NA,TRBJ2-3,TRBV5-1,CASSLAPAGDTDTQYF,TGCGCCAGCAGCTTGGCCCCAGCGGGGGACACAGATACGCAGTATTTT
TRBD1,NA,TRBJ2-3,TRBV5-6,CASSGNQGAHLDTQYF,TGTGCCAGCAGCGGTAACCAGGGGGCCCATTTGGATACGCAGTATTTT
TRBD1,NA,TRBJ2-5,TRBV19,CASSTDREETQYF,TGTGCCAGTAGTACCGACAGGGAAGAGACCCAGTACTTC
TRBD1,NA,TRBJ1-1,TRBV5-1,CASSLQGHTEAFF,TGCGCCAGCAGCTTACAGGGGCACACTGAAGCTTTCTTT
TRBD2,NA,TRBJ2-3,TRBV5-5,CASSSRLAGRLNTDTQYF,TGTGCCAGCAGCTCCCGGCTAGCGGGCCGACTGAACACAGATACGCAGTATTTT
TRBD2,NA,TRBJ2-3,TRBV7-2,CASSPGASGSRYF,TGTGCCAGCAGCCCGGGGGCTAGCGGGAGTAGGTATTTT
NA,NA,TRBJ2-1,TRBV7-6,CASTPSTVYNEQFF,TGTGCCAGCACCCCCTCGACAGTCTACAATGAGCAGTTCTTC
TRBD2,NA,TRBJ2-7,TRBV14,CASSRGSSGNEQYF,TGTGCCAGCAGCCGGGGGTCTAGCGGGAACGAGCAGTACTTC
NA,NA,TRBJ1-4,TRBV14,CASSQQWGGGLFF,TGTGCCAGCAGCCAACAATGGGGGGGAGGACTGTTTTTT
NA,NA,TRBJ2-5,TRBV7-3,CASSFGQRETQYF,TGTGCCAGCAGCTTCGGCCAGAGAGAGACCCAGTACTTC
TRBD1,NA,TRBJ2-7,TRBV28,CAITDGTGDEQYF,TGTGCCATCACCGACGGGACAGGGGACGAGCAGTACTTC
NA,NA,TRBJ1-6,TRBV18,CASSPPTDRTSNSPLHF,TGTGCCAGCTCACCTCCTACCGACAGGACATCAAATTCACCCCTCCACTTT
NA,NA,TRBJ1-1,TRBV6-6,CASHVEGVSTEAFF,TGTGCCAGCCATGTGGAGGGCGTATCCACTGAAGCTTTCTTT
NA,NA,TRBJ2-7,TRBV9,CASSPAGPGYEQYF,TGTGCCAGCAGCCCCGCGGGGCCCGGCTACGAGCAGTACTTC
TRBD1,NA,TRBJ1-2,TRBV19,CASSPGTGVYGYTF,TGTGCCAGTAGTCCTGGGACAGGGGTATATGGCTACACCTTC
TRBD1,NA,TRBJ1-6,TRBV7-9,CASSLVGTGAANSPLHF,TGTGCCAGCAGCTTAGTCGGGACAGGGGCTGCGAATTCACCCCTCCACTTT